The source of this T cell receptor beta chain is a study of shared clonotypes between healthy human individuals. Overall study context: The cohort had two women and a few men, ages 18 to 49. Every donor yielded three CD4 naive, three CD4 memory, two CD8 naive and one CD8 memory plate.

CD45RA-negative memory and CD45RA+ naive subsets were split from the CD4+ cells. The length of the CDR3 is 15 residues. The germline V gene encodes CDR1 MNHEY and CDR2 SMNVEV (reference sequence). V shed 5 bases and J shed 5 bases, with 18 bases lying between them. Some clones are missing from TCRdb's copy, which holds only in-frame ones; the method was immunoSEQ multiplex PCR. The data show approximately 2.5 million clones, roughly 93% seen once. This clonotype originated in a man between 18 and 35 years old in good health. Some clones in this sample may be carry-over from other donors' samples. The sequencing input was naive CD4+ T cells from PBMCs. Subset given: CD45RA+ positively selected. V usage is TRBV27 and J usage is TRBJ1-1; D might be TRBD1 (5 bases). The CDR3 sequence: CASSQPWGVGTEAFF. The CDR3 DNA reads TGTGCCAGCAGTCAACCCTGGGGGGTGGGGACTGAAGCTTTCTTT.